The 28 T cell receptor beta chains below all came from one sample that was sequenced in a study of neurological immune-mediated disorders. TCRdb processed the 5' RACE reads anew with MiXCR; each CDR3 protein has one entry. The table has some 56,000 distinct CDR3 sequences, 3.8% seen once. The specimen was PBMCs. The receptors were gathered from a man between 60 and 75 years old with multiple sclerosis.

The chain couples TRBV7-2 to TRBJ2-5; D might be TRBD1 (5 bases). Trimming took 2 bases from V and 2 from J, leaving 12 bases between them. Germline-derived CDR1 and CDR2 are SGHTA and FQGNSA. The length of the CDR3 is 15 residues. The DNA for the CDR3 is TGTGCCAGCAGCTTAACAACAGGCCGTCAAGAGACCCAGTACTTC. Protein sequence: CASSLTTGRQETQYF.

This clonotype was counted at least ten times. CDR3 residues: CASRGNTEAFF. The CDR3, as DNA: TGCGCCAGCAGAGGGAACACTGAAGCTTTCTTT. The chain links TRBV5-1 to TRBJ1-1; D not resolved. The CDR3 covers 11 residues. V lost 5 bases and J 1 base, leaving 3 bases between the germline ends. Per the germline V gene, CDR1 is SGHRS and CDR2 is YFSETQ.

This clonotype appeared many times. The rearrangement links TRBV5-1 to TRBJ2-5; 9 nucleotides align to TRBD1. V dropped 3 bases and J dropped 2; count of bases not matched to a gene: 8. In germline, CDR1 is SGHRS, CDR2 YFSETQ. The CDR3 is 16 residues long. Written as DNA, the CDR3 is TGCGCCAGCAGCTCCGGGAACAGGGGGCGGCAAGAGACCCAGTACTTC. As protein: CASSSGNRGRQETQYF.

Many counts were recorded for this clonotype. In nucleotides, the CDR3 is TGTGCCAGCAGTTGGATCTGGACAGAGAAGTACGAGCAGTACTTC. This translates into CASSWIWTEKYEQYF. This chain connects TRBV6-6 to TRBJ2-7; weak D call: TRBD1 (6 bases). Germline V gives CDR1 MNHNY, CDR2 SVGAGI (reference sequence). The CDR3 contains 15 residues. Trimming cost V 4 bases and J 4 bases, with 17 bases left between them.

In this sample, this clonotype turned up many times. V is TRBV28 and J is TRBJ1-1, with 7 bases matching TRBD1. The trim removed 5 bases at V and 11 bases at J, leaving 8 bases unmatched. Germline lookup yields CDR1 MDHEN and CDR2 SYDVKM. The CDR3 consists of 12 residues. CDR3: CASSNRGLWAFF. CDR3 bases: TGTGCCAGCAGTAATAGGGGGCTCTGGGCTTTCTTT.

This clonotype was seen a few times. The CDR3 DNA reads as TGCAGTGGCGGGGGACCGTATGGCTACACCTTC. Translated, it gives CSGGGPYGYTF. V and J are TRBV20-1 and TRBJ1-2; weak D call: TRBD1 (5 bases). CDR3 length: 11 residues. Looked up from germline, CDR1 is DFQATT and CDR2 is SNEGSKA (reference sequence). Trimming left V 7 bases short and J 5 bases short, with 11 bases between.

At least ten counts were recorded for this clonotype. The CDR3 nucleotides read TGCAGTGCTTCCCTACTAGCGGGGGGGACCAAGGGCCGGGACAATGAGCAGTTCTTC. This translates into CSASLLAGGTKGRDNEQFF. The chain is built from TRBV20-1 and TRBJ2-1; 13 bases fit TRBD2. The trim removed 5 bases at V and 5 bases at J, leaving 18 bases unmatched. This CDR3 contains 19 residues. Germline lookup yields CDR1 DFQATT and CDR2 SNEGSKA (reference sequence).

In its sample, this clonotype was seen a few times. This chain links TRBV4-2 with TRBJ2-1; 7 nucleotides match TRBD2. The V and J ends lost 0 bases and 7 bases, in that order; junction bases with no gene match: 9. The CDR3 is 16 residues long. Germline CDR1 reads LGHNA; CDR2 reads YNFKEQ. CDR3 bases: TGTGCCAGCAGCCAAGAGGGCCTGGGCGGGAGAAATGAGCAGTTCTTC. It translates to CASSQEGLGGRNEQFF.

At least ten counts were recorded for this clonotype. The chain joins TRBV28 to TRBJ2-7; D not resolved. Germline assignment: CDR1 MDHEN and CDR2 SYDVKM. V lost 4 bases to trimming and J lost 0 bases, with 13 bases between them. This CDR3 region has 15 residues. The CDR3 bases are TGTGCCAGCAGTTCAGCCGAAACCCTCTCCTACGAGCAGTACTTC. This codes for CASSSAETLSYEQYF.

Many counts were recorded for this clonotype. The genes are TRBV20-1 and TRBJ2-7, with 8 bases that match TRBD1. The CDR3 extends over 15 amino acids. Germline-derived CDR1 and CDR2 are DFQATT and SNEGSKA (reference sequence). The junction had 14 bases not matched to a gene; V was cut back by 6 bases and J by 4 bases. CDR3: CSAQRSGGASYEQYF. The DNA of the CDR3 is TGCAGTGCCCAGAGGTCAGGGGGCGCCTCGTACGAGCAGTACTTC.

This clonotype has a count of ten or more. The CDR3 DNA is TGTGCCAGCAAGAGGACTAGCGGGACGGTCTCTTCCTACGAGCAGTACTTC. Encoded protein: CASKRTSGTVSSYEQYF. The chain has TRBV27 and TRBJ2-7, with TRBD2 identical over 12 bases. Per germline, CDR1 MNHEY and CDR2 SMNVEV (reference sequence). CDR3 length: 17 amino acids. Trimming removed 7 bases from V and 1 base from J; junction bases left unmatched: 11.

This clonotype has at least ten counts. The chain uses TRBV5-6 and TRBJ2-7; D remains unclear. Germline CDR1 reads SGHDT; CDR2 reads YYEEEE. CDR3 length: 13 residues. Trimming removed 0 bases from V and 5 bases from J, with 9 bases in between. CDR3 in DNA: TGTGCCAGCAGCTTGGCCCCCGTGGACGAGCAGTACTTC. It yields the protein CASSLAPVDEQYF.

In this sample, this clonotype turned up many times. The chain joins TRBV20-1 to TRBJ2-1; D is ambiguous. Trimming took off 8 bases at V and 7 bases at J, with 9 bases between the two ends. From germline, CDR1 is DFQATT and CDR2 SNEGSKA (reference sequence). There are 10 residues in the CDR3. CDR3 sequence: CSLLGNEQFF. As DNA, the CDR3 is TGCAGTCTCCTTGGTAATGAGCAGTTCTTC.

Concerning this clonotype itself: One base away lies a much larger clone, so this may be a sequencing read error. The genes are TRBV13 and TRBJ1-6; D unresolved. Germline values: CDR1 PRHDT, CDR2 FYEKMQ (reference sequence). This CDR3 has 12 amino acids. The CDR3 DNA is TGTGCCAACAGCTCGGACGGATCACCCCTCCACTTT. Translating it yields CANSSDGSPLHF.

This clonotype was counted many times. The V call is TRBV5-6, the J call TRBJ1-1, with 9 bases that match TRBD1. From germline, CDR1 is SGHDT and CDR2 YYEEEE. Unmatched junction bases numbered 2, after V lost 0 bases and J lost 8 bases. This CDR3 spans 13 amino acids. The CDR3 reads CASSLGQGVEAFF. CDR3 bases: TGTGCCAGCAGCTTGGGACAGGGGGTCGAAGCTTTCTTT.

The gene calls are TRBV12-3 or TRBV12-4 and TRBJ1-5; D is undetermined. V lost 1 base and J lost 6, with 13 bases in between. The CDR3 sequence is 15 residues long. The CDR3 sequence: CASSLGSGIGQPQHF. In nucleotides, the CDR3 is TGTGCCAGCAGTTTAGGGTCAGGAATTGGTCAGCCCCAGCATTTT.

The rearrangement joins TRBV15 to TRBJ1-1; 7 nucleotides line up with TRBD1. The germline gives CDR1 LNHNV, CDR2 YYDKDF (reference sequence). The V gene end was trimmed by 1 base and the J gene end by 0 bases; junction bases not matched to a gene: 2. The CDR3 sequence is 15 residues long. The CDR3 nucleotides are TGTGCCACCAGCAGAGGACAGGGACTGAACACTGAAGCTTTCTTT. It is translated as CATSRGQGLNTEAFF.

This clonotype was counted ten times or more. This chain links TRBV20-1 with TRBJ2-3; TRBD2 aligns across 10 bases. The CDR3 loop spans 14 amino acids. The germline gives CDR1 DFQATT, CDR2 SNEGSKA (reference sequence). The CDR3 DNA is TGCAGCGTGAAAAGGACTAGCGGCCGGGATACGCAGTATTTT. Its protein product is CSVKRTSGRDTQYF.

This clonotype came up many times. The rearrangement links TRBV6-6 to TRBJ1-4, with 7 bases aligning to TRBD1. Trimming took 0 bases from V and 3 from J; bases not matched to a gene: 1. CDR1 is MNHNY and CDR2 is SVGAGI in the germline V gene (reference sequence). The CDR3 contains 15 residues. In DNA, the CDR3 is TGTGCCAGCAGTTACTCGGGGACAGCTAATGAAAAACTGTTTTTT. Residues: CASSYSGTANEKLFF.

The chain couples TRBV20-1 to TRBJ2-7; D unresolved. Between the trimmed V and J ends, which lost 6 bases and 1 base, there was a span of 13 bases. This CDR3 contains 13 residues. CDR1 is DFQATT, CDR2 SNEGSKA, per germline (reference sequence). The CDR3 sequence: CSASESRSYEQYF. The CDR3, as DNA: TGCAGTGCCTCGGAGTCTCGGTCCTACGAGCAGTACTTC.

This clonotype was counted ten times or more. CDR3 sequence: CASSLDRASNQPQHF. The CDR3 DNA reads as TGTGCCAGCAGCTTGGACAGGGCGAGCAATCAGCCCCAGCATTTT. The chain has TRBV7-2 and TRBJ1-5; 8 bases fit TRBD1. Germline trimming cut 3 bases from V and 1 base from J; bases unmatched to any gene: 2. This CDR3 spans 15 amino acids. Germline CDR1 reads SGHTA; CDR2 reads FQGNSA.

This clonotype was recorded many times. V usage is TRBV6-5 and J usage is TRBJ2-5; D is unresolved. The germline V gene encodes CDR1 MNHEY and CDR2 SVGAGI. The CDR3 totals 13 residues. V dropped 6 bases and J dropped 1 base, with 9 bases sitting between them. This CDR3 is CASSARVQETQYF. CDR3 nucleotides: TGTGCCAGCAGCGCTCGGGTCCAAGAGACCCAGTACTTC.

This clonotype was seen only a few times. V is TRBV12-3 or TRBV12-4 and J is TRBJ1-1; D is ambiguous. This CDR3 is 14 amino acids long. The ends were cut back, 1 base at V and 5 bases at J, with 11 bases in the middle. CDR3 DNA sequence: TGTGCCAGCAGTTTAGGCAGGAGAAGTACTGAAGCTTTCTTT. Translated: CASSLGRRSTEAFF.

This clonotype was detected ten times or more. This chain joins TRBV7-8 and TRBJ2-1, with D perhaps TRBD2 (5 bases). The CDR3 covers 13 residues. V was pared by 2 bases and J by 10 bases, with 12 bases between. CDR1 and CDR2 from the germline V gene are SGHVS and FQNEAQ. CDR3 region: CASSLTGLQEQFF. CDR3 sequence (DNA): TGTGCCAGCAGCTTAACGGGATTGCAGGAGCAGTTCTTC.

The gene calls are TRBV5-1 and TRBJ1-5; possible D gene TRBD1, 5 bases. Germline assignment: CDR1 SGHRS and CDR2 YFSETQ. The CDR3 has 13 residues. V was trimmed by 9 bases and J by 9 bases, leaving 19 bases between them. The CDR3 nucleotides are TGCGCCACCAGTGTGGGGCCAGAGTCGCCCCAGCATTTT. This sequence encodes CATSVGPESPQHF.

The chain carries TRBV27 and TRBJ2-3; no reliable D call. Deletions cut 5 bases from V and 3 bases from J, with 18 bases between. Germline-derived CDR1 and CDR2 are MNHEY and SMNVEV (reference sequence). The CDR3 extends over 16 amino acids. The CDR3 is CASSPLTTVGTDTQYF. The CDR3, as DNA: TGTGCCAGCAGTCCGCTCACGACCGTGGGAACAGATACGCAGTATTTT.

This clonotype has a count of ten or more. The rearrangement joins TRBV5-1 to TRBJ1-2, with 7 nucleotides matching TRBD1. The length of the CDR3 is 14 residues. V was clipped by 0 bases and J by 3 bases; unmatched bases: 2. In germline, CDR1 is SGHRS, CDR2 YFSETQ. CDR3 amino acids: CASSLEGADYGYTF. The CDR3 region has the DNA TGCGCCAGCAGCTTGGAGGGGGCCGACTATGGCTACACCTTC.

This clonotype was detected many times. The chain combines TRBV5-1 with TRBJ2-7, with TRBD1 matching over 7 bases. The length of the CDR3 is 15 residues. The V and J ends lost 4 bases and 1 base, in that order; junction bases with no gene match: 8. Germline CDR1 reads SGHRS; CDR2 reads YFSETQ. CDR3 sequence: CASSASTGKSYEQYF. CDR3 nucleotide sequence: TGCGCCAGCAGCGCGTCGACAGGGAAGTCCTACGAGCAGTACTTC.